These 4 T cell receptor beta chains share one sample of origin, sequenced in a study of identical twins. MiXCR, applied by TCRdb to the 5' RACE reads, yields one record per CDR3 protein. The sample yields 200,000 to 250,000 distinct CDR3 sequences, about 11% seen once. Sequencing input: memory T cells sorted from blood. The receptor set was obtained from a man between 50 and 59 years old in good health.

Here the CDR3 reads CASSASVAGGLTDTQYF. The CDR3 DNA is TGTGCCAGCAGCGCATCGGTAGCGGGGGGACTCACAGATACGCAGTATTTT. J is TRBJ2-3 and V is TRBV9; 10 bases line up with TRBD2. The CDR3 runs 17 residues. The germline V gene encodes CDR1 SGDLS and CDR2 YYNGEE. With V trimmed by 3 bases and J by 2 bases, 9 bases remained unmatched. Drawing the rest from reference TRBV9 and TRBJ2-3, the complete variable domain is DSGVTQTPKHLITATGQRVTLRCSPRSGDLSVYWYQQSLDQGLQFLIQYYNGEERAKGNILERFSAQQFPDLHSELNLSSLELGDSALYFCASSASVAGGLTDTQYFGPGTRLTVL.

V usage is TRBV27 and J usage is TRBJ2-1, with D possibly matching TRBD2 (6 bases). This CDR3 comprises 14 residues. Germline lookup yields CDR1 MNHEY and CDR2 SMNVEV (reference sequence). Trimming left V 5 bases short and J 7 bases short, with 15 bases between. In DNA form, the CDR3 reads TGTGCCAGCAGTCTCATGGGGACTGATAATGAGCAGTTCTTC. It codes for CASSLMGTDNEQFF.

This clonotype was seen at least ten times. V usage is TRBV20-1 and J usage is TRBJ2-5; unclear D gene. The V gene lost 3 bases and the J gene lost 4 bases, with 9 bases spanning the gap. CDR1 DFQATT and CDR2 SNEGSKA come from the germline V gene (reference sequence). There are 12 residues in the CDR3. The DNA for the CDR3 is TGCAGTGCTAGCCGCCCTTCAGAGACCCAGTACTTC. Its protein product is CSASRPSETQYF.

V is TRBV7-9 and J is TRBJ2-3; 9 bases align to TRBD1. The CDR3 consists of 14 residues. Germline CDR1 and CDR2: SEHNR and FQNEAQ (reference sequence). J lost 5 bases, V lost 3 bases, and 3 bases had no gene match. The CDR3 reads CASSFTGGGDTQYF. In DNA form, the CDR3 reads TGTGCCAGCAGCTTCACAGGGGGCGGAGATACGCAGTATTTT. The variable domain in full, with the rest retrieved from reference TRBV7-9 and TRBJ2-3, is DTGVSQNPRHKITKRGQNVTFRCDPISEHNRLYWYRQTLGQGPEFLTYFQNEAQLEKSRLLSDRFSAERPKGSFSTLEIQRTEQGDSAMYLCASSFTGGGDTQYFGPGTRLTVL.